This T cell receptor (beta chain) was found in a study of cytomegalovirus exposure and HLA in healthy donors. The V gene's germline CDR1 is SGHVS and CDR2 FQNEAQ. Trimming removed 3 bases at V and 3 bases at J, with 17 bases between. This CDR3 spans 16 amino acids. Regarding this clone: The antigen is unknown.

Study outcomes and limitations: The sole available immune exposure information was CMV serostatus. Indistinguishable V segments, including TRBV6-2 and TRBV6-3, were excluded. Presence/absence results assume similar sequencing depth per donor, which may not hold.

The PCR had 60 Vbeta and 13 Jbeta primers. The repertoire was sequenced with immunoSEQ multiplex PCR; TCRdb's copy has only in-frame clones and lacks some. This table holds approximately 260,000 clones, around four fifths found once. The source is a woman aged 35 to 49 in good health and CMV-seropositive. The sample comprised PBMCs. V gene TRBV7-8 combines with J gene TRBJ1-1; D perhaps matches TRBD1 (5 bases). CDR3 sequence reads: CASSLWDWLEDTEAFF. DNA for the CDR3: TGTGCCAGCAGCTTGTGGGACTGGTTGGAAGACACTGAAGCTTTCTTT.